Described below is a single T cell receptor (beta chain) sequence and its context. Its antigen target is currently unknown. Per-base qualities were not stored, and no clone one base away is much larger. This sample was taken from a study of cytomegalovirus exposure and HLA in healthy donors (dated by TCRdb to the late 2010s). In terms of the full investigation: According to an earlier analysis of several hundred of the donors, about 180 million T cells yielded roughly 110 million unique TCR beta sequences and about 300 Gb of sequence data. All discovery cohort repertoires had been generated using a single sequencing platform. The study profiled the T cell repertoires of hundreds of subjects by immunosequencing and related them to cytomegalovirus serostatus. Typing coverage differed by locus: A, B, C, DRB1 and DQB1 were typed in roughly 620-630 donors, DQA1 in approximately 520, DPA1 in over 600, and DPB1 in 400 to 490. On average, around 230,000 unique TCR beta nucleotide sequences were sequenced per donor among 398 genotyped donors of the cohort, with roughly 18% of those sequences being non-productive. Among the 398 genotyped donors, approximately 81% belonged to the genetic ancestry cluster associated with self-reported Caucasian donors. Four to six DR-DQ haplotypes were handled as single units for association and clustering, since linkage in the cohort was strong. In a later analysis, previously published TCR beta repertoires from some 640 donors were re-analyzed and high-resolution HLA genotyping was added so that TCR occurrence patterns could be studied. About 300 gigabases of sequencing data and approximately 85 million unique TCR sequences were included in an early release covering around 600 HLA-typed donors. The study aimed to test whether cataloging public T cell receptors could reveal signatures of past pathogen exposure. Rather than using new phenotypic data, the later analysis identified candidate immune exposures from TCR beta sequences and from how often those sequences occurred across donors. To decide whether each TCR beta V gene segment behaved as functional or pseudogenic, an earlier analysis of approximately 590 of the donors relied on high-throughput TCR beta sequencing. Alongside the repertoire data, information on donor age, sex, ethnicity and CMV serostatus was compiled. Class I and class II HLA loci were covered by the typing at four-digit resolution. A later genetic analysis took genome-wide SNP genotypes for 398 of the 666 donors and used that subset as a discovery cohort. High-throughput TCR immunosequencing, statistical association of individual TCRs with disease status, and machine learning were combined to predict cytomegalovirus infection status. A separate validation cohort of roughly 130 different subjects was used in addition to the roughly 700-subject first cohort.

The cohort comprised some 700 healthy bone marrow donors. Cohort members were all nominally healthy when sampled, although unrecorded immune exposures were likely present. The donor tested CMV seronegative and was one of the 352 seronegative cohort members. A peripheral blood sample was provided by each donor, and peripheral blood mononuclear cells were used for TCR beta sequencing. The Qiagen DNeasy Blood Extraction Kit was used to extract genomic DNA from the blood cell samples. Library prep was done by the immunoSEQ multiplex PCR assay. For the multiplex PCR, a mixture combining 60 forward primers for TCR Vbeta segments and 13 reverse primers for TCR Jbeta segments was used. The CDR3 region of rearranged TCR beta genes was amplified from genomic DNA with a multiplex PCR assay. The Illumina HiSeq System was used to sequence the amplified TCR beta libraries as 87-base-pair reads. The study's own analysis went as follows. In a later analysis, around 80 million unique TCR beta chains were counted across the 500 to 850 repertoires, and roughly 11 million of these chains were shared by at least two donors. A nearest-neighbor algorithm error-corrected the raw reads and collapsed the reads into unique sequences, merging closely related sequences to remove PCR and sequencing errors. To assign V, D and J gene segments, CDR3 sequences were aligned to IMGT reference sequences. For a sequence to be retained, at least a six-nucleotide match to both a V gene segment and a J gene segment was required. A rearrangement was called productive if the CDR3 had no stop codons and remained in frame with V and J, and every other rearrangement was called non-productive. CDR3 was defined according to IMGT convention as the region running from the second conserved V-encoded cysteine to the conserved J-encoded phenylalanine. The earlier analysis of about 590 of the donors excluded sequences that lacked an unambiguous match to a single V gene segment. In an earlier analysis of several hundred of the donors, a V segment was called functional when productive rearrangements were above 56.7%, and segregating when the standard deviation between donors exceeded 5%. To diagnose cytomegalovirus status from the catalog of TCR beta chain sequences, a statistical classification framework was built. In a later analysis, TCR nucleotide sequences were compared against IMGT/GENE-DB human TR gene sequences so that V and J genes could be assigned. In a later analysis, CDR3 sequences and most-parsimonious VDJ recombination scenarios were assigned using the TCRdist pipeline. A later analysis defined each TCR beta chain by its CDR3 amino acid sequence plus V-gene family, and excluded reads lacking a unique V-gene family. A later analysis removed several hundred highly shared, low-generation-probability nucleotide sequences to deal with suspected cross-contamination and a sequencing artifact. For each public chain, a later analysis derived a clonal expansion index from normalized ranks of inferred template counts within each repertoire. A later analysis computed generation probabilities with a VDJ recombination model fitted to out-of-frame rearrangements, and checked the results against IGoR. A later analysis scored TCR-TCR, TCR-HLA and TCR-CMV co-occurrence with hypergeometric tests, applying a repertoire-size bias correction to TCR pairs. To estimate false discovery rates, a later analysis permuted the HLA or CMV assignments 20 times. In a later analysis, co-occurring TCRs were grouped using DBSCAN, with TCRdist sequence similarity added in when clustering inside HLA-allele-positive subsets. Repertoires with fewer than 30,000 or more than 120,000 public chains were left out of co-occurrence clustering, as were five repertoires with anomalous nucleotide sharing. TCRdb retrieved this table from immuneACCESS and kept in-frame rearrangements only. Not all clones are present; in checked studies, unresolved V genes account for under half, and no reason is known for the remainder. The V and J calls and clone size are taken from that table; D and trimming were inferred from the DNA. The sample table shows 120,000 to 150,000 clones, and about 82% are seen once. Of the sample, 2% to 2.5% falls within the top ten clones.

Beyond this particular receptor, the publication reports: The authors suggested that the approach could potentially be generalized to other disease states and immunological phenotypes. According to a later analysis, parvovirus B19, influenza, CMV and Epstein-Barr virus appeared linked to several top co-occurrence clusters. The earlier analysis of approximately 560 of the donors excluded roughly 17 rarely observed V segments, including chromosome 9 orphons, because counts were too low. According to a later genetic analysis, donors in an Asian-associated ancestry cluster had fewer N-insertions in productive TCRs than the approximately 670-donor mean. When HLA alleles, especially DR and DQ, strongly co-occurred, attributing TCR associations to individual alleles was difficult. Most TCR sequences were observed very rarely across donors, whereas some public TCRs were present in many individuals. Immune exposure information for the cohort was limited to CMV serostatus. In a later analysis, TCR association rates were found to vary across HLA loci, with the most associated TCRs seen for DRB1 alleles and the fewest for HLA-C alleles. Sequencing depth was assumed to be roughly uniform across donors in the presence/absence analyses, though that assumption may not hold. A few of the identified cytomegalovirus-associated TCR beta chains were confirmed in vitro to be specific for cytomegalovirus antigens. Because the 87-base-pair reads could not distinguish some IMGT-functional V segments, including TRBV6-2 and TRBV6-3, those segments were excluded. The sequencing pipeline was judged likely to have produced a cluster of highly shared sequence variants as a technical artifact. In a later analysis, HLA-associated TCR beta chains were found to be more clonally expanded and to have lower generation probabilities than equally common non-associated chains. This cohort had only TCR beta chains sequenced, and the lack of alpha or paired-chain data limited which features could be detected. HLA typing was unavailable for some donors at each locus, so association tests used only the typed subset. In a later genetic analysis, a missense DCLRE1C variant was associated with V-gene and J-gene trimming of TCR beta chains, and the association was replicated in an independent cohort. A later analysis found that most CMV-associated TCR beta chains appeared HLA-restricted, with HLA associations seemingly driven largely by CMV exposure. Correlated functional status among segregating V segments might be attributable to linkage disequilibrium, but an unknown experimental factor could not be ruled out. At a false discovery rate of 0.05, a later analysis linked under 20,000 TCR beta sequences to specific HLA alleles. A further reported finding was that TCR beta sequences accurately predicted the HLA-A and HLA-B alleles for most subjects in the first cohort. In an earlier analysis of fewer than 700 of the donors, most TCR beta V segments appeared in productive rearrangements about 87% or about 30% of the time, broadly matching IMGT annotations. The classifier was reported to diagnose cytomegalovirus status with high specificity and sensitivity in both the original and validation cohorts. A total of fewer than 200 TCR beta chains were listed by the study as associated with cytomegalovirus.

V is pruned by 8 bases and J by 3 bases, leaving 7 bases of the junction without a gene match. Looking up the germline V gene yields CDR1 MNHNS and CDR2 SASEGT. The CDR3, from cysteine to phenylalanine, totals 13 residues. Only the CDR3 part of the read is kept: 39 bases, read in frame from the first base. The specimen was PBMCs. This clonotype was obtained from a man between 25 and 39 years old in good health and CMV-seronegative. This chain joins TRBV6-1 to TRBJ2-7, with TRBD2 matching 7 junction bases. DNA sequence: TGTGCCAGCGGGAGGACTAGTAACTACGAGCAGTACTTC. Its product reads: CASGRTSNYEQYF.